Shown below are 26 T cell receptor beta chains from a single sample sequenced in a study of control samples from healthy donors and cancer patients. Generated by immunoSEQ multiplex PCR, the TCRdb table keeps only in-frame clones and is missing some. The sample consists of approximately 120,000 clones, approximately 90% of them appearing once. Input material: blood. These receptors were obtained from a woman in her forties or fifties in good health.

V and J are TRBV7-7 and TRBJ2-3; possible D gene TRBD1, 6 bases. This CDR3 spans 15 amino acids. Germline CDR1 is SSHAT and CDR2 is FNYEAQ (reference sequence). V shed 0 bases and J shed 5 bases, with 12 bases lying between them. The CDR3 DNA is TGTGCCAGCAGCTTAGCAGGGGGAGCCCGAGATACGCAGTATTTT. This translates into CASSLAGGARDTQYF.

The chain couples TRBV30 to TRBJ1-5, with a possible D match to TRBD1 (6 bases). Germline-derived CDR1 and CDR2 are GTSNPN and SVGIG (reference sequence). This CDR3 has 17 amino acids. Deletions cut 2 bases from V and 9 bases from J, with 26 bases between. In DNA form, the CDR3 reads TGTGCCTGGAGTTCTGAACGGACAGAAGGTACCAGCCGGCCCCAGCATTTT. Amino acid sequence: CAWSSERTEGTSRPQHF.

The rearrangement uses TRBV4-1 and TRBJ1-1, with D perhaps matching TRBD1 (5 bases). The germline gives CDR1 MGHRA, CDR2 YSYEKL. Trimming removed 7 bases from V and 7 bases from J, with 13 bases in between. The CDR3 length is 12 residues. As DNA, the CDR3 is TGCGCCAGCATGGCCGGGAGGGGTGAAGCTTTCTTT. This codes for CASMAGRGEAFF.

CDR3 DNA sequence: TGTGCCAGTAGTACCCCCGGTTATTTAGCCAAAAACATTCAGTACTTC. This encodes CASSTPGYLAKNIQYF. V and J are TRBV19 and TRBJ2-4, with D hard to call. V was shortened by 4 bases and J by 0 bases, with 13 bases between the two germline ends. Germline CDR1 and CDR2: LNHDA and SQIVND (reference sequence). CDR3 length: 16 residues.

The J gene is TRBJ2-5, the V gene TRBV11-1; a possible D gene is TRBD2 (6 bases). The CDR3 is 13 amino acids. Germline V gives CDR1 SGHAT, CDR2 FQDESV (reference sequence). Trimming shortened V by 3 bases and J by 5 bases, and 10 bases separated the two germline ends. The CDR3 region is CASSLNRGETQYF. CDR3 DNA sequence: TGTGCCAGCAGCTTGAACCGGGGGGAGACCCAGTACTTC.

V and J are TRBV5-1 and TRBJ1-6, with D unclear. CDR3 size: 13 residues. V lost 4 bases and J 8 bases, leaving 10 bases between the germline ends. The germline V gene encodes CDR1 SGHRS and CDR2 YFSETQ. CDR3 protein: CASSLGIDSPLHF. The CDR3 nucleotides read TGCGCCAGCAGCCTAGGAATCGATTCACCCCTCCACTTT.

The chain employs TRBV7-7 and TRBJ2-1; TRBD2 matches 12 bases. CDR1 is SSHAT, CDR2 FNYEAQ, per germline (reference sequence). CDR3 length equals 17 residues. Unmatched junction bases numbered 10, after V lost 5 bases and J lost 5 bases. CDR3 nucleotide sequence: TGTGCCAGCAGCCCCGCGGGGGGACTAGCGGGCCACAATGAGCAGTTCTTC. This gives the protein CASSPAGGLAGHNEQFF.

This clone came up a few times. J is TRBJ2-1 and V is TRBV5-4; D is ambiguous. CDR1 and CDR2 from the germline V gene are SGHNT and YYREEE (reference sequence). Between the trimmed V and J ends, which lost 6 bases and 6 bases, there was a span of 7 bases. The CDR3 is 11 residues long. CDR3 amino acids: CASTGLNEQFF. CDR3 bases: TGTGCCAGCACCGGTCTCAATGAGCAGTTCTTC.

The J gene is TRBJ1-1, the V gene TRBV9; D is perhaps TRBD1 (5 bases). V lost 4 bases and J 4 bases, leaving 17 bases between the germline ends. This CDR3 region has 15 residues. Germline lookup yields CDR1 SGDLS and CDR2 YYNGEE. CDR3 sequence reads: CASSPRRGGITEAFF. The DNA of the CDR3 is TGTGCCAGCAGCCCCCGCCGGGGGGGTATCACTGAAGCTTTCTTT.

The sample holds a few counts of this clone. This sequence joins TRBV28 and TRBJ1-5; weak D call: TRBD1 (6 bases). V gave up 3 bases and J gave up 6 bases, with 12 bases separating them. The CDR3 covers 14 residues. The V gene's germline CDR1 is MDHEN and CDR2 SYDVKM. DNA of the CDR3: TGTGCCAGCAGTTTGTACAGGGCGGGTCAGCCCCAGCATTTT. As protein: CASSLYRAGQPQHF. The complete variable domain, with remaining parts taken from reference TRBV28 and TRBJ1-5, reads DVKVTQSSRYLVKRTGEKVFLECVQDMDHENMFWYRQDPGLGLRLIYFSYDVKMKEKGDIPEGYSVSREKKERFSLILESASTNQTSMYLCASSLYRAGQPQHFGDGTRLSIL.

CDR3 residues: CASSPSGRALDEQYV. The CDR3 DNA reads as TGTGCCAGCAGCCCTAGCGGGAGGGCCTTAGACGAGCAGTACGTC. This chain links TRBV9 with TRBJ2-7; 12 positions agree with TRBD2. The germline CDR1 and CDR2 sequences are SGDLS and YYNGEE. CDR3 size: 15 residues. V lost 4 bases to trimming and J lost 5 bases; unmatched junction nucleotides: 7.

J is TRBJ2-1 and V is TRBV7-9; 8 bases fit TRBD2. The CDR3 runs to 18 residues. Germline V gene sequence: CDR1 SEHNR, CDR2 FQNEAQ (reference sequence). V shed 5 bases, J shed 0 bases, and the junction held 12 bases outside the gene matches. The CDR3: CASSRGTGGTSSYNEQFF. CDR3 coding DNA: TGTGCCAGCAGCCGGGGGACGGGGGGGACCAGCTCCTACAATGAGCAGTTCTTC.

The J gene is TRBJ2-2, the V gene TRBV6-6; 8 positions agree with TRBD2. Looked up from germline, CDR1 is MNHNY and CDR2 is SVGAGI (reference sequence). V trimming: 6 bases; J trimming: 4 bases; junction bases outside the gene matches: 19. CDR3 length: 19 amino acids. DNA of the CDR3: TGTGCCAGCAGCCGAGGGGCGTTAGCGGCGGGGGGTCCCACCGGGGAGCTGTTTTTT. Translation gives CASSRGALAAGGPTGELFF.

The gene calls are TRBV6-5 and TRBJ2-2; D unclear. From germline, CDR1 is MNHEY and CDR2 SVGAGI. This CDR3 is 14 amino acids long. Trimming took 7 bases from V and 0 from J, leaving 9 bases between them. CDR3 region: CASILWTNTGELFF. The CDR3 bases are TGTGCCAGCATTCTTTGGACGAACACCGGGGAGCTGTTTTTT.

The chain uses TRBV7-3 and TRBJ2-5; 9 nucleotides line up with TRBD1. The CDR3 is 14 residues long. The V gene's germline CDR1 is SGHTA and CDR2 FQGTGA. The V gene end was trimmed by 5 bases and the J gene end by 2 bases; junction bases not matched to a gene: 3. CDR3 DNA: TGTGCCAGCAGCCGTGGACAGGGGCAAGAGACCCAGTACTTC. The encoded protein is CASSRGQGQETQYF.

This chain's CDR3 is CASSPPSGGAYNEQFF. The CDR3 bases are TGTGCCAGCAGCCCCCCATCGGGGGGCGCCTACAATGAGCAGTTCTTC. The chain is built from TRBV13 and TRBJ2-1; tentative D call: TRBD2 (7 bases). From germline, CDR1 is PRHDT and CDR2 FYEKMQ (reference sequence). V dropped 5 bases and J dropped 2 bases, with 16 bases sitting between them. The CDR3 sequence is 16 residues long. Complete variable domain (other parts from reference TRBV13 and TRBJ2-1): AAGVIQSPRHLIKEKRETATLKCYPIPRHDTVYWYQQGPGQDPQFLISFYEKMQSDKGSIPDRFSAQQFSDYHSELNMSSLELGDSALYFCASSPPSGGAYNEQFFGPGTRLTVL.

The genes are TRBV28 and TRBJ1-2, with 9 bases that match TRBD1. Trimming cost V 5 bases and J 11 bases; bases outside gene matches: 6. Germline-derived CDR1 and CDR2 are MDHEN and SYDVKM. The CDR3 runs to 12 residues. The CDR3 region is CASSITTGGYTF. CDR3 DNA: TGTGCCAGCAGTATCACGACAGGGGGGTACACCTTC.

The J gene is TRBJ2-4, the V gene TRBV28; maybe TRBD2 (6 bases). The ends were cut back, 5 bases at V and 0 bases at J, with 8 bases in the middle. Germline assignment: CDR1 MDHEN and CDR2 SYDVKM. The CDR3 totals 14 residues. The CDR3 sequence is CASSGRTAKNIQYF. The DNA of the CDR3 is TGTGCCAGCAGTGGGAGGACAGCCAAAAACATTCAGTACTTC.

The chain recombines TRBV11-2 with TRBJ1-1, with 7 bases fitting TRBD1. CDR1 SGHAT and CDR2 FQNNGV come from the germline V gene. The CDR3 is made up of 16 amino acids. V was pared by 4 bases and J by 1 base, with 9 bases of the junction left unmatched. CDR3 in amino acids: CASSYVTRQGNTEAFF. The CDR3, as DNA: TGTGCCAGCAGCTACGTCACGAGACAGGGGAACACTGAAGCTTTCTTT.

V and J are TRBV6-2 or TRBV6-3 and TRBJ2-6; D gene ambiguous. V lost 4 bases and J lost 2, with 9 bases in between. The length of the CDR3 is 15 residues. Germline CDR1 is MNHEY and CDR2 is SVGEGT. CDR3 DNA: TGTGCCAGCAGTTTATTGTGGACTGGGGCCAACGTCCTGACTTTC. It codes for CASSLLWTGANVLTF.

The rearrangement joins TRBV2 to TRBJ1-1, with TRBD1 matching 7 bases. V dropped 8 bases and J dropped 1; count of bases not matched to a gene: 7. The CDR3 consists of 14 residues. Germline loops: CDR1 SNHLY, CDR2 FYNNEI. The CDR3 DNA reads TGTGCCAGCTTTTGGGGGACAGCGAACACTGAAGCTTTCTTT. Translated: CASFWGTANTEAFF.

This clone appeared a single time. CDR3 loop: CATSGTGRGSNQPQHF. CDR3 DNA: TGTGCCACCAGCGGAACAGGGCGCGGGAGCAATCAGCCCCAGCATTTT. The chain carries TRBV15 and TRBJ1-5; the D gene is possibly TRBD1 (6 bases). Germline V lookup: CDR1 LNHNV, CDR2 YYDKDF (reference sequence). The CDR3 spans 16 residues. The V end was cut by 5 bases, the J end by 1 base, with 15 bases between.

This clone has a single count. This sequence joins TRBV6-5 and TRBJ1-1; no clear D. The CDR3 length is 15 residues. With 7 bases removed from V and 5 bases from J, the gap between germline ends came to 20 bases. Looked up from germline, CDR1 is MNHEY and CDR2 is SVGAGI. The CDR3 DNA reads TGTGCCAGCACCTCAGCTTCAACCGGGAGGACTGAAGCTTTCTTT. This sequence encodes CASTSASTGRTEAFF.

In this sample, this clone turned up a few times. Within the sample, other DNA sequences also encode this same CDR3. The gene calls are TRBV7-2 and TRBJ1-1; D is uncertain. The CDR3 is made up of 13 amino acids. In germline, CDR1 is SGHTA, CDR2 FQGNSA. Trimming took off 4 bases at V and 2 bases at J, with 8 bases between the two ends. CDR3 region: CASSSVGNTEAFF. For the CDR3, the DNA is TGTGCCAGCAGCTCGGTAGGCAACACTGAAGCTTTCTTT.

The chain uses TRBV7-9 and TRBJ2-1, with D possibly TRBD2 on 5 matching bases. Germline CDR1 and CDR2: SEHNR and FQNEAQ (reference sequence). Trimming cost V 5 bases and J 8 bases, with 13 bases left between them. The CDR3 loop spans 13 amino acids. The CDR3 is CASSQDWIDEQFF. CDR3 DNA sequence: TGTGCCAGCAGCCAGGACTGGATCGATGAGCAGTTCTTC.

In this sample, this clone turned up once. This sequence joins TRBV19 and TRBJ1-3; no clear D. The CDR3 extends over 13 amino acids. From germline, CDR1 is LNHDA and CDR2 SQIVND (reference sequence). Trimming removed 5 bases at V and 7 bases at J, with 12 bases between. The CDR3, as DNA: TGTGCCAGTAGTCCTGGGAGCGGGAACACCATATATTTT. Encoded protein: CASSPGSGNTIYF. Filled out from reference TRBV19 and TRBJ1-3, the complete variable domain reads DGGITQSPKYLFRKEGQNVTLSCEQNLNHDAMYWYRQDPGQGLRLIYYSQIVNDFQKGDIAEGYSVSREKKESFPLTVTSAQKNPTAFYLCASSPGSGNTIYFGEGSWLTVV.